This T cell receptor beta chain was recovered during a study of blood T cell repertoires in COVID-19. Background on the study: The United States, Italy and Spain were the sources of the acute and convalescent COVID-19 samples. Nucleic acid was either cDNA or gDNA, and it came from T cells, B-cell-depleted T cells, or PBMCs.

The germline V gene has CDR1 PRHDT and CDR2 FYEKMQ (reference sequence). Unmatched junction bases numbered 17, after V lost 0 bases and J lost 6 bases. The CDR3 consists of 20 residues. Data came from immunoSEQ multiplex PCR; TCRdb stores just in-frame clones and leaves some out. The data contain about 190,000 clones, 90% of them singletons. Source material: peripheral blood. This sequence was found in a man aged 50-60 years with acute or convalescent COVID-19. J is TRBJ2-1 and V is TRBV13; 10 bases align to TRBD1. In DNA form, the CDR3 reads TGTGCCAGCAGCTTAGGAGGGGGTACCGGGACAGGGGCTTTGGGCAATGAGCAGTTCTTC. Protein product: CASSLGGGTGTGALGNEQFF.